This TCR beta chain was sequenced for a study of T cell changes during pregnancy in multiple sclerosis. The data were produced by immunoSEQ multiplex PCR, yet TCRdb's version contains in-frame clones alone and is incomplete. The repertoire holds over 70,000 clones, 90% to 95% seen once, with over 3.5% in the top ten. CDR3 size: 14 residues. Trimming took 4 bases from V and 14 from J; bases not matched to a gene: 10. CDR1 is MNHNY, CDR2 SVGAGI, per germline (reference sequence). The chain employs TRBV6-6 and TRBJ2-2; 10 nucleotides line up with TRBD1. The TCR originated in a female donor with multiple sclerosis, enrolled in a pregnancy study. The sample consisted of peripheral blood, taken in the first trimester of pregnancy. As DNA, the CDR3 is TGTGCCAGCAGTTCCGGACAGGGGGGCCTGGTACTGTTTTTT. Its translation: CASSSGQGGLVLFF.